The rows below give T cell receptor beta chains drawn from one sample of a study of T cells after yellow fever vaccination. TCRdb ran MiXCR on the 5' RACE reads and lists one entry per CDR3 protein. The repertoire includes 200,000 to 250,000 distinct CDR3 sequences, under 3.5% of them detected once, and around 3.2% sits in the top ten. Material: CD4+ T cells sorted from PBMCs, obtained 10 days after the yellow fever booster vaccination. All receptors derive from a young man who received the YFV17D yellow fever vaccine. CDR3s include the opening cysteine and the closing phenylalanine or tryptophan. Rows may omit the clone size; those that give it use once, few, many or a size class.

many | TRBJ2-1 | TRBV20-1 | CSARVSGARNFMGEQFF
many | TRBJ1-4 | TRBV9 | CASSVSGAVREKLFF
few | TRBJ2-7 | TRBV6-5 | CASMRSLGQGNYEQYF
. | TRBJ2-1 | TRBV10-3 | CAIKGQGIGEQFF
many | TRBJ2-5 | TRBV5-1 | CASSLAQEGETQYF
many | TRBJ1-1 | TRBV7-2 | CASSSIGTVMNTEAFF
. | TRBJ1-1 | TRBV4-1 | CASSQGMQGARGTEAFF
many | TRBJ2-2 | TRBV12-3/TRBV12-4 | CASSTLSLTGGRYTGELFF
many | TRBJ2-5 | TRBV7-2 | CASTNVRGGAETQYF
. | TRBJ1-6 | TRBV7-2 | CASSSSGGLYNSPLHF
few | TRBJ1-3 | TRBV7-8 | CASSLDGQGVSGNTIYF
. | TRBJ2-3 | TRBV3-1 | CASSHDRKDTQYF
many | TRBJ2-2 | TRBV5-1 | CASSRGTGELFF
few | TRBJ2-3 | TRBV19 | CASRSGTGEGTDTQYF
. | TRBJ1-1 | TRBV7-3 | CASSLTPAAPSTEAFF
few | TRBJ2-7 | TRBV5-1 | CASSKDRKFYEQYF
few | TRBJ2-2 | TRBV12-3/TRBV12-4 | CASSLETSASTGELFF
many | TRBJ2-4 | TRBV7-9 | CASSLGQGKNIQYF
many | TRBJ2-2 | TRBV30 | CAWDLALGGNTGELFF
many | TRBJ2-5 | TRBV3-1 | CASSGGLVETQYF
many | TRBJ2-4 | TRBV20-1 | CSARVIAGGPTKNIQYF
many | TRBJ2-3 | TRBV6-1 | CASGEGPSTDTQYF
few | TRBJ1-6 | TRBV5-6 | CASSRWSGALHF
few | TRBJ2-3 | TRBV5-4 | CASSFRGSNTQYF